This TCR beta chain was captured in a study of vaccination and CD4 T cells after COVID-19. At the level of the study: Four females and six males made up the convalescents, two of whom were Hispanic. SARS-CoV-2, HCoV-NL63, HCoV-OC43 and HCoV-229E supplied the overlapping spike peptides used to stimulate cells.

Sequencing of cultured CD4+ T cell DNA used the Oncomine TCR Beta short-read assay. TCRdb processed the PCR reads anew with MiXCR; each CDR3 protein has one entry. This sample yields around 19,000 distinct CDR3 sequences, of which 48% are seen a single time; 4.5% to 5.5% belongs to the top ten. Sample treatment: approximately nine-day PBMC culture with coronavirus spike peptide pools or control peptides (ViraFEST assay). ViraFEST relied on peptide pools to expand antigen-specific T cells; the TCRs were sequenced afterward. Negative selection purified CD4+ T cells after nine to eleven days of culture. The V end was cut by 5 bases, the J end by 6 bases, with 16 bases between. The CDR3 is made up of 14 amino acids. Germline V gene sequence: CDR1 SGHTA, CDR2 FQGTGA. This clonotype was detected only a few times. Its target is not known.

This TCR derives from a human donor who had recovered from COVID-19. Material for sequencing was CD4+ T cells from blood, cultured in vitro. V gene TRBV7-3 combines with J gene TRBJ1-2, with TRBD1 as a possible D gene (5 bases). This chain's CDR3 is CASSLRAGRDGYTF. CDR3 coding DNA: TGTGCCAGCAGCCTACGGGCAGGGAGGGATGGCTACACCTTC.